Shown below are 27 T cell receptor beta chains from a single sample sequenced in a study of beta chain features in type 1 diabetes. Isolated RNA was reverse transcribed in full, so expressed TCRB transcripts were sequenced. Some clones are missing from TCRdb's copy, which holds only in-frame ones; the method was immunoSEQ multiplex PCR. The sample carries about 700,000 clones, over 10% recorded once. Regarding the study as a whole: People with Type 1 diabetes carried modestly yet significantly shorter TCRB CDR3s in all four CD4+ subsets.

What these receptors recognize is not known. The sample comprised naive CD4+ T cells from blood. The receptors were sampled from a man younger than 35 with type 1 diabetes.

J is TRBJ2-5 and V is TRBV7-9, with D perhaps TRBD2 (5 bases). V was clipped by 1 base and J by 2 bases, with 17 bases between them. This CDR3 region has 17 residues. The V gene's germline CDR1 is SEHNR and CDR2 FQNEAQ (reference sequence). The CDR3 here is CASSLVVAGELQETQYF. CDR3 in DNA: TGTGCCAGCAGCTTAGTAGTAGCTGGGGAGCTACAAGAGACCCAGTACTTC.

The chain recombines TRBV7-2 with TRBJ2-5, with 8 bases that match TRBD2. The germline CDR1 and CDR2 sequences are SGHTA and FQGNSA. Unmatched junction bases numbered 12, after V lost 5 bases and J lost 4 bases. This CDR3 spans 16 amino acids. CDR3 sequence: CASSPLRGGSGETQYF. The CDR3 nucleotides are TGTGCCAGCAGCCCCCTCCGGGGGGGGTCCGGAGAGACCCAGTACTTC.

A few counts support this clone. The rearrangement links TRBV7-2 to TRBJ2-7, with D tentatively TRBD1 (7 bases). The germline V gene encodes CDR1 SGHTA and CDR2 FQGNSA. The V end lost 1 base, the J end lost 6 bases, and 13 bases lay between the germline ends. The CDR3 runs to 14 residues. The CDR3 loop is CASSLGGGGGEQYF. In nucleotides, the CDR3 is TGTGCCAGCAGCTTAGGAGGAGGGGGCGGCGAGCAGTACTTC.

V is TRBV2 and J is TRBJ2-6; D is perhaps TRBD1 (5 bases). Trimming took off 6 bases at V and 0 bases at J, with 9 bases between the two ends. The CDR3 sequence is 15 residues long. In germline, CDR1 is SNHLY, CDR2 FYNNEI. CDR3 protein: CASRSQGSGANVLTF. The CDR3 DNA reads as TGTGCCAGCAGATCGCAGGGCTCTGGGGCCAACGTCCTGACTTTC.

In DNA form, the CDR3 reads TGCGCCAGCAGCTTGGACGGACAGGGGTGGACTGAAGCTTTCTTT. Protein sequence: CASSLDGQGWTEAFF. This rearrangement joins TRBV5-1 to TRBJ1-1; TRBD1 agrees at 9 bases. This CDR3 is built from 15 residues. Unmatched junction bases numbered 5, after V lost 0 bases and J lost 5 bases. Germline-derived CDR1 and CDR2 are SGHRS and YFSETQ.

This clone occurred a few times. The chain employs TRBV7-3 and TRBJ2-1, with 8 bases aligning to TRBD2. This CDR3 has 13 amino acids. Per the germline V gene, CDR1 is SGHTA and CDR2 is FQGTGA. The V segment lost 4 bases and the J segment 7 bases; nucleotides outside the gene matches: 3. The CDR3 protein is CASSSGLANEQFF. CDR3 nucleotide sequence: TGTGCCAGCAGCTCCGGACTAGCTAATGAGCAGTTCTTC.

This clone was counted a few times. The chain employs TRBV5-1 and TRBJ2-7; 7 bases match TRBD1. Per the germline V gene, CDR1 is SGHRS and CDR2 is YFSETQ. Unmatched junction bases numbered 6, after V lost 2 bases and J lost 1 base. The CDR3 is 15 amino acids. CDR3 sequence: CASSLGTVQSYEQYF. In nucleotides, the CDR3 is TGCGCCAGCAGCTTAGGGACAGTCCAATCCTACGAGCAGTACTTC.

The chain uses TRBV6-6 and TRBJ1-4; tentatively, D is TRBD1 (5 bases). Germline V gene lookup returns CDR1 MNHNY and CDR2 SVGAGI (reference sequence). CDR3 size: 13 residues. V lost 4 bases and J lost 5, with 8 bases in between. The CDR3 bases are TGTGCCAGCAGTTGGCAGGGCAATGAAAAACTGTTTTTT. As protein: CASSWQGNEKLFF.

This chain joins TRBV11-3 and TRBJ2-2, with D perhaps being TRBD1 or TRBD2 (6 bases each). This CDR3 is 14 amino acids long. Germline-derived CDR1 and CDR2 are SGHNT and YENEEA. Deletions cut 5 bases from V and 5 bases from J, with 12 bases between. The CDR3 protein is CASSPGGGTGELFF. The CDR3 region has the DNA TGTGCCAGCAGCCCCGGGGGCGGGACCGGGGAGCTGTTTTTT.

This chain's CDR3 is CASSEEAYGYTF. The CDR3 coding sequence is TGTGCCAGCAGTGAAGAGGCCTATGGCTACACCTTC. The chain employs TRBV2 and TRBJ1-2; D gene uncertain. The germline V gene has CDR1 SNHLY and CDR2 FYNNEI. Trimming took 1 base from V and 4 from J, leaving 4 bases between them. This CDR3 has 12 residues.

This clone was found a few times. V and J are TRBV9 and TRBJ2-7, with D perhaps matching TRBD1 (6 bases). Trimming removed 4 bases from V and 4 bases from J, with 18 bases in between. Germline-derived CDR1 and CDR2 are SGDLS and YYNGEE. This CDR3 spans 15 amino acids. CDR3 nucleotides: TGTGCCAGCAGCCCCCGGACAGTCGGAAAGTACGAGCAGTACTTC. The encoded protein is CASSPRTVGKYEQYF.

The V call is TRBV19, the J call TRBJ1-5; tentative D call: TRBD1 (6 bases). The CDR3 contains 15 residues. Germline V gene sequence: CDR1 LNHDA, CDR2 SQIVND (reference sequence). Trimming took 7 bases from V and 4 from J, leaving 17 bases between them. In DNA form, the CDR3 reads TGTGCCAGTATGTCACAGGGCTGGGGGAATCAGCCCCAGCATTTT. It encodes CASMSQGWGNQPQHF.

Note on this clone: The identical CDR3 is also encoded by other nucleotide sequences in the sample. The genes are TRBV5-1 and TRBJ2-7; 9 nucleotides match TRBD1. In germline, CDR1 is SGHRS, CDR2 YFSETQ. The CDR3 has 14 residues. Unmatched junction bases numbered 2, after V lost 2 bases and J lost 2 bases. CDR3 sequence reads: CASSLQGAAYEQYF. CDR3 DNA sequence: TGCGCCAGCAGCTTACAGGGGGCCGCCTACGAGCAGTACTTC.

This clone has a handful of counts. V and J are TRBV30 and TRBJ2-1, with D tentatively TRBD1 (6 bases). This CDR3 has 14 residues. Germline V gives CDR1 GTSNPN, CDR2 SVGIG (reference sequence). Trimming shortened V by 4 bases and J by 0 bases, and 10 bases separated the two germline ends. This CDR3 reads CAWNDRSSYNEQFF. The DNA of the CDR3 is TGTGCCTGGAATGACAGGAGCTCCTACAATGAGCAGTTCTTC. The variable domain in full, with the rest retrieved from reference TRBV30 and TRBJ2-1, is SQTIHQWPATLVQPVGSPLSLECTVEGTSNPNLYWYRQAAGRGLQLLFYSVGIGQISSEVPQNLSASRPQDRQFILSSKKLLLSDSGFYLCAWNDRSSYNEQFFGPGTRLTVL.

This chain connects TRBV5-6 to TRBJ1-2, with D possibly TRBD1 on 6 matching bases. The V end was cut by 2 bases, the J end by 3 bases, with 11 bases between. The CDR3 sequence is 14 residues long. Germline lookup yields CDR1 SGHDT and CDR2 YYEEEE. The CDR3 here is CASSFAGADYGYTF. The CDR3 DNA sequence: TGTGCCAGCAGCTTTGCGGGGGCGGACTATGGCTACACCTTC.

This chain connects TRBV10-3 to TRBJ2-7; 7 bases are a match to TRBD2. Germline CDR1 ENHRY, CDR2 SYGVKD. The CDR3 totals 15 residues. The J segment lost 0 bases and the V segment lost 3 bases, leaving 5 bases of the junction unmatched. The CDR3: CAISDPGGTSYEQYF. CDR3 bases: TGTGCCATCAGTGACCCGGGGGGTACCTCCTACGAGCAGTACTTC.

In the case of this clone: Given a much more abundant clone one base away, this may be a read error. The sample holds other DNA sequences that translate to the same CDR3. This chain uses TRBV7-8 with TRBJ2-5, with unresolved D. Trimming took off 3 bases at V and 2 bases at J, with 1 base between the two ends. This CDR3 is 11 amino acids long. CDR1 SGHVS and CDR2 FQNEAQ come from the germline V gene. The CDR3 sequence: CASSFQETQYF. CDR3 DNA: TGTGCCAGCAGCTTTCAAGAGACCCAGTACTTC. Looking up the rest from reference TRBV7-8 and TRBJ2-5 gives the full variable domain: GAGVSQSPRYKVAKRGQDVALRCDPISGHVSLFWYQQALGQGPEFLTYFQNEAQLDKSGLPSDRFFAERPEGSVSTLKIQRTQQEDSAVYLCASSFQETQYFGPGTRLLVL.

This clone was detected a few times. The chain joins TRBV5-1 to TRBJ2-1; D tentatively fits TRBD1 or TRBD2 (5 bases each). The CDR3 covers 13 residues. V lost 7 bases and J 2 bases, leaving 10 bases between the germline ends. Per germline, CDR1 SGHRS and CDR2 YFSETQ. The CDR3 region has the DNA TGCGCCAGCTGGGACGGTCCCTACAATGAGCAGTTCTTC. Translation: CASWDGPYNEQFF.

This clone was observed a handful of times. The sample contains more than one DNA sequence encoding this CDR3. The CDR3 bases are TGTGCCAGCTCACTAGACACAGATACGCAGTATTTT. Residues: CASSLDTDTQYF. The chain recombines TRBV18 with TRBJ2-3; D remains unclear. Germline values: CDR1 KGHSH, CDR2 LQKENI. There are 12 residues in the CDR3. Trimming left V 4 bases short and J 2 bases short, with 4 bases between.

V gene TRBV19 combines with J gene TRBJ1-2, with 10 positions matching TRBD1. The junction had 7 bases not matched to a gene; V was cut back by 8 bases and J by 4 bases. The CDR3 is made up of 14 amino acids. CDR1 is LNHDA, CDR2 SQIVND, per germline (reference sequence). CDR3 region: CASWDRGKFYGYTF. The CDR3, as DNA: TGTGCCAGTTGGGACAGGGGCAAATTCTATGGCTACACCTTC.

This clone showed up just a few times. The V and J genes are TRBV5-4 and TRBJ2-3; perhaps TRBD2 as D (6 bases). The CDR3 spans 14 residues. Germline V CDR1 and CDR2: SGHNT, YYREEE (reference sequence). Trimming left V 7 bases short and J 1 base short, with 13 bases between. In DNA form, the CDR3 reads TGTGCCAGCGGGCGGGACGGGGGCACAGATACGCAGTATTTT. Its translation: CASGRDGGTDTQYF.

This clone was observed a few times. The chain couples TRBV29-1 to TRBJ2-3, with D maybe TRBD1 (6 bases). This CDR3 is built from 14 residues. In germline, CDR1 is SQVTM, CDR2 ANQGSEA. V was shortened by 3 bases and J by 1 base, with 11 bases between the two germline ends. The CDR3: CSVEAGVGTDTQYF. The CDR3 DNA follows: TGCAGCGTTGAGGCAGGGGTTGGCACAGATACGCAGTATTTT.

This clone was seen only a few times. The V and J genes are TRBV5-1 and TRBJ2-7; TRBD1 matches at 7 bases. This CDR3 is 14 amino acids long. The junction had 3 bases not matched to a gene; V was cut back by 0 bases and J by 3 bases. The germline V gene encodes CDR1 SGHRS and CDR2 YFSETQ. The CDR3 region has the DNA TGCGCCAGCAGCTTGGAAGGGACAGTCTACGAGCAGTACTTC. Protein product: CASSLEGTVYEQYF.

The V call is TRBV9, the J call TRBJ2-1, with a possible D match to TRBD1 (5 bases). V was cut by 6 bases and J by 8 bases, with 18 bases left in between. In germline, CDR1 is SGDLS, CDR2 YYNGEE. The CDR3 is 14 amino acids. CDR3 in amino acids: CASTAGFQRDEQFF. In DNA, the CDR3 is TGTGCCAGCACGGCAGGGTTCCAACGTGATGAGCAGTTCTTC.

This clone showed up just a few times. This rearrangement joins TRBV30 to TRBJ2-5; 7 bases are a match to TRBD1. Germline CDR1 reads GTSNPN; CDR2 reads SVGIG (reference sequence). This CDR3 is built from 14 residues. Unmatched junction bases numbered 16, after V lost 4 bases and J lost 11 bases. The CDR3 here is CAWTSGQVVREQYF. The DNA of the CDR3 is TGTGCCTGGACCTCAGGACAGGTGGTGAGGGAGCAGTACTTC.

Note on this clone: Germline is not matched at one junction end, which may reflect a read error. The V gene is TRBV30, the J gene TRBJ1-1; D remains ambiguous. Germline V gene sequence: CDR1 GTSNPN, CDR2 SVGIG (reference sequence). The CDR3 sequence is 13 residues long. CDR3 bases: TGTGCCTGGAGCCCACAGATGAAAACTGAAGCTTTCTTT. Protein product: CAWSPQMKTEAFF. The whole variable domain, filled in from reference TRBV30 and TRBJ1-1, reads SQTIHQWPATLVQPVGSPLSLECTVEGTSNPNLYWYRQAAGRGLQLLFYSVGIGQISSEVPQNLSASRPQDRQFILSSKKLLLSDSGFYLCAWSPQMKTEAFFGQGTRLTVV.

This clone has more than one count but fewer than ten. The chain combines TRBV7-2 with TRBJ2-1; tentatively, D is TRBD1 or TRBD2 (5 bases each). V was cut by 5 bases and J by 0 bases, with 11 bases left in between. The CDR3 totals 15 residues. CDR1 and CDR2 (germline): SGHTA, FQGNSA. In DNA form, the CDR3 reads TGTGCCAGCAGCGCCGGGACGACCTCCTACAATGAGCAGTTCTTC. It encodes CASSAGTTSYNEQFF.